This T cell receptor (beta chain) was obtained from a study of blood T cell repertoires in COVID-19. Background on the study: Samples of COVID-19 (acute and convalescent) were obtained from the United States, Italy and Spain. PBMCs, B-cell-depleted T cells, or T cells were the source of the cDNA or gDNA that made up the material.

Losses at the gene ends were 5 bases for V and 3 bases for J; bases not matched to a gene: 6. The CDR3 sequence is 15 residues long. Germline CDR1 SGHTA, CDR2 FQGNSA. Study processing details: Reference gene primer amplification gave nucleated cell count estimates. TCRdb's table, derived via immunoSEQ multiplex PCR, lists solely in-frame clones and lacks some. V, J and clone size derive from that table, while D and trimming were established from the DNA sequence. The sample lists about 35,000 clones, about 90% occurring once. Sequencing used peripheral blood. The TCR sequence derives from a human donor in a cohort sampled during active COVID-19. The chain is built from TRBV7-2 and TRBJ2-2; the match to TRBD1 covers 7 bases. DNA for the CDR3: TGTGCCAGCAGCCCGAGGGGGCCGGACACCGGGGAGCTGTTTTTT. It encodes CASSPRGPDTGELFF.